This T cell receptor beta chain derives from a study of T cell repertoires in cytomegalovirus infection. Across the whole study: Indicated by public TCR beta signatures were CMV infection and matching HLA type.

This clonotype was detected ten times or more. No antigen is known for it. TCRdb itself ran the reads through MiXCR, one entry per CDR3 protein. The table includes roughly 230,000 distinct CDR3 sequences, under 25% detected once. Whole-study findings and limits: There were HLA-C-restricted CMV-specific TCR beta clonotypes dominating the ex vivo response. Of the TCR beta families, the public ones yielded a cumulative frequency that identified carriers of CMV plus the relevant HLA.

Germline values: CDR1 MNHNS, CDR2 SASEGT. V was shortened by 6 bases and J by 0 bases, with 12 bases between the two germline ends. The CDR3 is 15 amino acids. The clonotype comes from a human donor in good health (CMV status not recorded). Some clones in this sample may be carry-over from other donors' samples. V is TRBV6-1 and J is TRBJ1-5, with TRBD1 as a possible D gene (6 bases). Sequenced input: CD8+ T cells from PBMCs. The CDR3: CASSSDSYSNQPQHF. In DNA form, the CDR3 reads TGTGCCAGCAGCTCGGACAGCTATAGCAATCAGCCCCAGCATTTT.